Each of the 8 T cell receptor beta chains below was sequenced from the same sample in a study of T cell responses to AZD1222 COVID-19 vaccine. Using immunoSEQ multiplex PCR, the repertoire was profiled, and TCRdb retains in-frame clones only, with some absent. The sample yields 93,000 or so clones, roughly nine tenths seen once. The sample in question was peripheral blood, obtained on day 0 of AZD1222 vaccination. These receptors came from an adult in good health.

V is TRBV7-9 and J is TRBJ2-3; D is ambiguous. CDR3 length: 14 residues. Looked up from germline, CDR1 is SEHNR and CDR2 is FQNEAQ (reference sequence). Trimming cost V 6 bases and J 2 bases, with 12 bases left between them. CDR3 in DNA: TGTGCCAGCAGTGGGGTCGCGGACACAGATACGCAGTATTTT. Residues: CASSGVADTDTQYF.

This chain joins TRBV2 and TRBJ2-7, with 8 bases aligning to TRBD1. V dropped 4 bases and J dropped 11; count of bases not matched to a gene: 1. The CDR3 contains 10 residues. CDR1 is SNHLY, CDR2 FYNNEI, per germline. The CDR3 here is CASSGTGKYF. CDR3 coding DNA: TGTGCCAGCAGTGGGACAGGGAAGTACTTC.

This chain joins TRBV9 and TRBJ1-3; D is perhaps TRBD1 (6 bases). This CDR3 has 15 amino acids. Per the germline V gene, CDR1 is SGDLS and CDR2 is YYNGEE. V lost 3 bases and J 2 bases, leaving 12 bases between the germline ends. In nucleotides, the CDR3 is TGTGCCAGCAGCGCGGGACATAACACTGGAAACACCATATATTTT. Its protein product is CASSAGHNTGNTIYF.

The gene calls are TRBV2 and TRBJ2-5; 12 bases align to TRBD2. Trimming at V came to 8 bases and at J to 6 bases, leaving 10 bases not matched to a gene. The CDR3 is 15 amino acids. CDR1 SNHLY and CDR2 FYNNEI come from the germline V gene. CDR3 in amino acids: CASSPLAGGGQTQYF. The CDR3 DNA follows: TGTGCCAGCTCTCCTCTAGCGGGAGGGGGACAGACCCAGTACTTC.

This clone has only one observation. The rearrangement links TRBV24-1 to TRBJ2-2; D uncertain. V was pared by 7 bases and J by 0 bases, with 5 bases between. The CDR3 consists of 13 residues. In germline, CDR1 is KGHDR, CDR2 SFDVKD. CDR3 DNA: TGTGCCACCAGCGGGCCGAACACCGGGGAGCTGTTTTTT. It codes for CATSGPNTGELFF.

This sequence joins TRBV5-1 and TRBJ2-1; possible D gene TRBD1, 6 bases. Trimming took 4 bases from V and 7 from J, leaving 18 bases between them. This CDR3 spans 15 amino acids. CDR1 SGHRS and CDR2 YFSETQ come from the germline V gene. Here the CDR3 DNA reads TGCGCCAGCAGCCCTCGGACAGTCGGTGGGAATGAGCAGTTCTTC. It is translated as CASSPRTVGGNEQFF.

This chain connects TRBV21-1 to TRBJ2-3; the D call in the table, TRBD1, was not verified against the DNA. TRBV21-1 is deemed a pseudogene. This CDR3 region has 15 residues. CDR3 DNA: TGTGCCAGCAGCATAAGGGGGCAGATGGTGGATACGCAGTATTTT. Translation: CASSIRGQMVDTQYF.

About this clone: This sample also contains other DNA sequences that code for the same CDR3. This chain uses TRBV5-1 with TRBJ2-1; D call uncertain. Between the trimmed V and J ends, which lost 3 bases and 4 bases, there was a span of 2 bases. CDR3 length: 11 residues. Germline loops: CDR1 SGHRS, CDR2 YFSETQ. This CDR3 reads CASSSYNEQFF. In nucleotides, the CDR3 is TGCGCCAGCAGCTCGTACAATGAGCAGTTCTTC.